These 15 T cell receptor beta chains originate from one sample sequenced in a study of vaccination effects on CD4 cells after COVID-19. Their antigens remain unidentified. Libraries were prepared by immunoSEQ multiplex PCR; TCRdb keeps only in-frame clonotypes and omits some of them. Among approximately 23,000 clones listed, 73% were seen once. Before sequencing, viral peptide pools were used by the ViraFEST assay to expand antigen-specific CD4+ T cells. After around 10 days in culture, the CD4+ T cells were isolated. All study participants received two doses of BNT162b2 or mRNA-1273 vaccine. The source was CD4+ T cells from PBMCs cultured with SARS-CoV-2 spike peptides, collected after COVID-19 vaccination. The receptors shown here come from a human donor who received a COVID-19 vaccine.

This chain uses TRBV27 with TRBJ2-3; D call uncertain. CDR1 is MNHEY and CDR2 is SMNVEV in the germline V gene (reference sequence). V shed 0 bases and J shed 2 bases, with 24 bases lying between them. The length of the CDR3 is 20 residues. The CDR3 region has the DNA TGTGCCAGCAGTTTATCTGTGGCCGTATTAAATCCCGAATACACAGATACGCAGTATTTT. Its translation is CASSLSVAVLNPEYTDTQYF.

This clone occurred once. This rearrangement joins TRBV15 to TRBJ1-2; 9 bases are a match to TRBD1. The CDR3 is made up of 15 amino acids. Germline CDR1 and CDR2: LNHNV and YYDKDF (reference sequence). After removal of 1 base from V and 5 bases from J, the junction contained 5 bases not matched to a gene. The CDR3 DNA is TGTGCCACCAGCAGAGGGACAGGGGTTTTGTATGGCTACACCTTC. Translated: CATSRGTGVLYGYTF.

This sequence joins TRBV4-2 and TRBJ1-6; TRBD1 matches 7 bases. Trimming removed 0 bases from V and 8 bases from J; junction bases left unmatched: 7. Looked up from germline, CDR1 is LGHNA and CDR2 is YNFKEQ. This CDR3 region has 16 residues. The CDR3, as DNA: TGTGCCAGCAGCCAAGAGTTCCGACAGGGAGATTCACCCCTCCACTTT. Amino acid sequence: CASSQEFRQGDSPLHF.

This chain joins TRBV10-2 and TRBJ2-7; D not resolved. This CDR3 region has 13 residues. V lost 5 bases and J lost 3, with 11 bases in between. The germline V gene has CDR1 WSHSY and CDR2 SAAADI. The CDR3, as DNA: TGCGCCAGCAGTTGGCAGGAAAACTACGAGCAGTACTTC. This encodes CASSWQENYEQYF.

This clone was recorded once. This sequence joins TRBV11-2 and TRBJ2-1; TRBD2 matches at 8 bases. The length of the CDR3 is 16 residues. V gave up 4 bases and J gave up 8 bases; unmatched junction bases: 13. The germline V gene has CDR1 SGHAT and CDR2 FQNNGV. The CDR3 DNA reads TGTGCCAGCAGCTCTCCCGGGACTAGAGATCTATATGAGCAGTTCTTC. Its protein product is CASSSPGTRDLYEQFF.

This clone was seen just once. The rearrangement joins TRBV7-8 to TRBJ1-1; D is uncertain. Germline V gene data show CDR1 as SGHVS and CDR2 as FQNEAQ. V was trimmed by 5 bases and J by 6 bases, leaving 16 bases between them. The CDR3 has 14 amino acids. This CDR3 reads CASSGARVPPEAFF. DNA for the CDR3: TGTGCCAGCAGCGGAGCAAGGGTCCCCCCTGAAGCTTTCTTT.

The chain links TRBV6-1 to TRBJ2-3; 9 nucleotides line up with TRBD2. From germline, CDR1 is MNHNS and CDR2 SASEGT. With 4 bases clipped from V and 6 bases from J, the junction kept 14 bases outside the gene matches. The CDR3 loop spans 17 amino acids. The DNA for the CDR3 is TGTGCCAGCAGTGTGACCAAAGGCGGGGGGGCCACGGATACGCAGTATTTT. Amino acid sequence: CASSVTKGGGATDTQYF.

The chain links TRBV5-4 to TRBJ1-2; D gene uncertain. The length of the CDR3 is 12 residues. V was trimmed by 4 bases and J by 8 bases, leaving 12 bases between them. Germline-derived CDR1 and CDR2 are SGHNT and YYREEE (reference sequence). CDR3 sequence (DNA): TGTGCCAGCAGCCTCCCCGGAGGAGGCTACACCTTC. This sequence encodes CASSLPGGGYTF.

This clone was seen a single time. The V call is TRBV24-1, the J call TRBJ2-5, with TRBD1 as a possible D gene (5 bases). CDR1 is KGHDR, CDR2 SFDVKD, per germline. V gave up 2 bases and J gave up 5 bases, with 8 bases separating them. The CDR3 contains 13 residues. The CDR3: CATSDSGKETQYF. CDR3 DNA sequence: TGTGCCACCAGTGATTCAGGGAAGGAGACCCAGTACTTC.

J is TRBJ2-7 and V is TRBV21-1; TRBD1 is the table's D call and was not checked against the DNA. TRBV21-1 represents a pseudogene. This CDR3 has 15 amino acids. The CDR3 spells CASILRDRESYEQYF. CDR3 DNA: TGTGCCAGCATCCTCCGGGACAGGGAATCCTACGAGCAGTACTTC.

In its sample, this clone was seen a few times. The chain joins TRBV18 to TRBJ1-4; D might be TRBD1 (6 bases). The V end was cut by 4 bases, the J end by 7 bases, with 10 bases between. CDR1 is KGHSH and CDR2 is LQKENI in the germline V gene. The CDR3 is made up of 13 amino acids. The CDR3 sequence is CASSRSRGEKLFF. CDR3 nucleotides: TGTGCCAGCTCACGGTCCAGGGGTGAAAAACTGTTTTTT.

This chain uses TRBV6-4 with TRBJ1-5; TRBD1 agrees at 10 bases. V gave up 1 base and J gave up 3 bases; unmatched junction bases: 6. Germline V gene data show CDR1 as MRHNA and CDR2 as SNTAGT. The length of the CDR3 is 17 residues. CDR3 DNA sequence: TGTGCCAGCAGTGACTTTAGGGACAGGGGAACCAATCAGCCCCAGCATTTT. Amino acid sequence: CASSDFRDRGTNQPQHF.

V is TRBV3-1 (or the pseudogene TRBV3-2) and J is TRBJ2-1, with 8 bases that match TRBD2. The CDR3 has 14 residues. In germline, CDR1 is LGHDT, CDR2 YNNKEL (reference sequence). V lost 3 bases to trimming and J lost 4 bases; unmatched junction nucleotides: 2. DNA for the CDR3: TGTGCCAGCAGCCAGGCTAGCGGGTACAATGAGCAGTTCTTC. Translated: CASSQASGYNEQFF.

The sample holds a few counts of this clone. This chain joins TRBV11-2 and TRBJ2-1; 7 bases line up with TRBD2. V lost 1 base and J lost 0; bases outside the gene matches: 9. Germline V CDR1 and CDR2: SGHAT, FQNNGV. The CDR3 consists of 18 residues. The CDR3 sequence: CASSLVFGTGGSYNEQFF. DNA for the CDR3: TGTGCCAGCAGCTTAGTGTTTGGAACGGGGGGCTCCTACAATGAGCAGTTCTTC.

The chain couples TRBV21-1 to TRBJ2-2; the table's D call, TRBD2, has no DNA check behind it. TRBV21-1 is a pseudogene. The CDR3 extends over 16 amino acids. CDR3 in DNA: TGTGCCAGCAGCAAAGCTGTGGGAGAGGTATCCGGGGAGCTGTTTTTT. As protein: CASSKAVGEVSGELFF.